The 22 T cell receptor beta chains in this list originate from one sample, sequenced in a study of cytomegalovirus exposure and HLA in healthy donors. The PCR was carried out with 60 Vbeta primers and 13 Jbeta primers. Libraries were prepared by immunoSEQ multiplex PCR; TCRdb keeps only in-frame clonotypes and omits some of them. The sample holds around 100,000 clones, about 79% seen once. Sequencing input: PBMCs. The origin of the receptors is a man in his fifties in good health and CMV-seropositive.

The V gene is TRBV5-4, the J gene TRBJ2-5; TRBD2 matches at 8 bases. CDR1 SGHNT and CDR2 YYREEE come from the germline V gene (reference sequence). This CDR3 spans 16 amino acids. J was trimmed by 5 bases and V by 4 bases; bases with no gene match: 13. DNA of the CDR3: TGTGCCAGCAGCCGGGAGGGGGGGTCCAGCGTCGAGACCCAGTACTTC. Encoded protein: CASSREGGSSVETQYF.

CDR3 coding DNA: TGTGCCAGTAGCCCCCTAGCCAAAAACATTCAGTACTTC. Encoded protein: CASSPLAKNIQYF. The V call is TRBV19, the J call TRBJ2-4; D is undetermined. The length of the CDR3 is 13 residues. CDR1 and CDR2 from the germline V gene are LNHDA and SQIVND (reference sequence). V was trimmed by 6 bases and J by 0 bases, leaving 6 bases between them.

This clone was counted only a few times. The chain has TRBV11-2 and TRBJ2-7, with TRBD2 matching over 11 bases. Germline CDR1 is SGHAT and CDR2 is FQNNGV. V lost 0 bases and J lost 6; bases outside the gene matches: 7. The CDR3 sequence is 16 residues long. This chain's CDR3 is CASSLEPLAGGGEQYF. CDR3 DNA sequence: TGTGCCAGCAGCTTAGAACCCCTAGCGGGAGGAGGCGAGCAGTACTTC.

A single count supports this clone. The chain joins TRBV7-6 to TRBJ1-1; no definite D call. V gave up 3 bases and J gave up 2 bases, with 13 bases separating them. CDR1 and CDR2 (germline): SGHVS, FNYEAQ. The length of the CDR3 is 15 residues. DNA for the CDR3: TGTGCCAGCAGCTTTAGTACCTTACCTAACACTGAAGCTTTCTTT. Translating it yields CASSFSTLPNTEAFF. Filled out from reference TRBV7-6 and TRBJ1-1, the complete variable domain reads GAGVSQSPRYKVTKRGQDVALRCDPISGHVSLYWYRQALGQGPEFLTYFNYEAQQDKSGLPNDRFSAERPEGSISTLTIQRTEQRDSAMYRCASSFSTLPNTEAFFGQGTRLTVV.

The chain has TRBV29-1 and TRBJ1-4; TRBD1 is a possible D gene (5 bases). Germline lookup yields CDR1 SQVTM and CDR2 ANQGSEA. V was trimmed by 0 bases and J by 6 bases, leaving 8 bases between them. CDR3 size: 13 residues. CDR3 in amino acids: CSVEEWGYEKLFF. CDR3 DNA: TGCAGCGTTGAAGAGTGGGGCTATGAAAAACTGTTTTTT. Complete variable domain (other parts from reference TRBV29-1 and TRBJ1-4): SAVISQKPSRDICQRGTSLTIQCQVDSQVTMMFWYRQQPGQSLTLIATANQGSEATYESGFVIDKFPISRPNLTFSTLTVSNMSPEDSSIYLCSVEEWGYEKLFFGSGTQLSVL.

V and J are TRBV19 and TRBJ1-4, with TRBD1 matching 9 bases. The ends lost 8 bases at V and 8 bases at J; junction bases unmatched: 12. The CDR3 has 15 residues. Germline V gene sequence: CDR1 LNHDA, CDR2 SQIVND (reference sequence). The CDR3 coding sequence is TGTGCCAGTCGTTTCCGGGACAGGGCCCCCGAAAAACTGTTTTTT. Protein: CASRFRDRAPEKLFF.

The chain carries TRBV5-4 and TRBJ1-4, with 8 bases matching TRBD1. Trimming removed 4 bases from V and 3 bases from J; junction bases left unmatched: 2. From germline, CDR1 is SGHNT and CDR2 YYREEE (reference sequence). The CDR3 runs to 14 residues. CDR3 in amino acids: CASSVTGANEKLFF. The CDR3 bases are TGTGCCAGCAGCGTGACAGGGGCTAATGAAAAACTGTTTTTT.

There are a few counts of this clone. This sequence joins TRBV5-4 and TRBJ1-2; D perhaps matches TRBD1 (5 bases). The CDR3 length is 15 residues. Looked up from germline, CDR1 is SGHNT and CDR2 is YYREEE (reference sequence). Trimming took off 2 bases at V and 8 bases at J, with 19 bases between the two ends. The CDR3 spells CASSFKGIELGGYTF. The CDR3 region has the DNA TGTGCCAGCAGCTTTAAGGGGATCGAGTTGGGCGGCTACACCTTC.

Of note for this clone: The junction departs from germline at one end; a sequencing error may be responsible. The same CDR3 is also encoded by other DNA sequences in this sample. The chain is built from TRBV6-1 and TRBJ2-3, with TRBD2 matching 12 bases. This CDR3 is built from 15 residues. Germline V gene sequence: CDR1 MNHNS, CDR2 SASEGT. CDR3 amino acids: CASSPRGLAGGGEYF. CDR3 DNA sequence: TGCGCCAGCAGTCCTAGAGGCCTAGCGGGAGGGGGAGAGTATTTT.

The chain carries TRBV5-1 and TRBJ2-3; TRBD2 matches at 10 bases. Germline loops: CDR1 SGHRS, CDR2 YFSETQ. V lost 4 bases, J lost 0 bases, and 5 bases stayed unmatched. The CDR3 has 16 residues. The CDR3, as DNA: TGCGCCAGCAGCCAGAGCGGGGGGGGTAGCACAGATACGCAGTATTTT. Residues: CASSQSGGGSTDTQYF.

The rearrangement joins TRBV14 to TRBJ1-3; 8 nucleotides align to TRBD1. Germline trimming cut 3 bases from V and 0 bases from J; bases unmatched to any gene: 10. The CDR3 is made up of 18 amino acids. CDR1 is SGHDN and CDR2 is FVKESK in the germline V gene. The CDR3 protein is CASSQVRGQVYSGNTIYF. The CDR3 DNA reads TGTGCCAGCAGCCAGGTCCGGGGACAGGTCTACTCTGGAAACACCATATATTTT.

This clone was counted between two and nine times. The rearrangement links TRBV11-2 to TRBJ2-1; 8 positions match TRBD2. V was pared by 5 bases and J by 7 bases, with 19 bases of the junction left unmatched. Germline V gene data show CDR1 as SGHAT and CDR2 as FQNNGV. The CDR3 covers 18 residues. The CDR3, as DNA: TGTGCCAGCAGCATTATCCTTCTTAGCGGGGCCGGCTGGAATGAGCAGTTCTTC. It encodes CASSIILLSGAGWNEQFF.

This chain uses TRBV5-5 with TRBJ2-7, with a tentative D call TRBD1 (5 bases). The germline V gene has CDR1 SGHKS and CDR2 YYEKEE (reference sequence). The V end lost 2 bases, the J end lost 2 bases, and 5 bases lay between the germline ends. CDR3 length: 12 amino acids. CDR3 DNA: TGTGCCAGCAGCTTAGGGGCCTACGAGCAGTACTTC. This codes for CASSLGAYEQYF.

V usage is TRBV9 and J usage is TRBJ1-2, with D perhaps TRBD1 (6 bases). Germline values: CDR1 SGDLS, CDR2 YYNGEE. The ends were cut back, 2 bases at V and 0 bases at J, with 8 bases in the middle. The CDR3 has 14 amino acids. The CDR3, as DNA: TGTGCCAGCAGCGTGACAGGAGCTAACTATGGCTACACCTTC. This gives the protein CASSVTGANYGYTF. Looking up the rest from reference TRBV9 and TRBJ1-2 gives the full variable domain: DSGVTQTPKHLITATGQRVTLRCSPRSGDLSVYWYQQSLDQGLQFLIQYYNGEERAKGNILERFSAQQFPDLHSELNLSSLELGDSALYFCASSVTGANYGYTFGSGTRLTVV.

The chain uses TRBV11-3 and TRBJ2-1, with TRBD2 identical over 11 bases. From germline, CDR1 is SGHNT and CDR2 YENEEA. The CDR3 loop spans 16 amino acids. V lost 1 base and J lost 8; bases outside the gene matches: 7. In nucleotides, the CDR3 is TGTGCCAGCAGCTTAGGCCGGACTAGCGGGTGGGATGAGCAGTTCTTC. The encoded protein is CASSLGRTSGWDEQFF.

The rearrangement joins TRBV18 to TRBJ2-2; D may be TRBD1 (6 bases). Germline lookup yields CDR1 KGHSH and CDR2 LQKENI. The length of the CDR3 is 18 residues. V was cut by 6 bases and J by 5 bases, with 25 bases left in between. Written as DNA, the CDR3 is TGTGCCAGCTCGGAGCTGTCAAGAACAGGGTGGCGGACCGGGGAGCTGTTTTTT. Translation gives CASSELSRTGWRTGELFF.

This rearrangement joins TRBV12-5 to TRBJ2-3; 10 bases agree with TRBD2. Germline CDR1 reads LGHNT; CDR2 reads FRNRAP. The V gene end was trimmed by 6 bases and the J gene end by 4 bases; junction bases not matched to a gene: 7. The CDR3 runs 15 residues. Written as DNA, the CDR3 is TGTGCTAGTGGCCCCGGGACTAGCGTAGCAGATACGCAGTATTTT. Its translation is CASGPGTSVADTQYF.

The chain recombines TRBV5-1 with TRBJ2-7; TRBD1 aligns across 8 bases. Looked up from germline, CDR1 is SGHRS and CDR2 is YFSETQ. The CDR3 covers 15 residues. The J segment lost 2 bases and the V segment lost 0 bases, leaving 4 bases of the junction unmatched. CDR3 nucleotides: TGCGCCAGCAGCTTGGTAGCAGGGGGCACCTACGAGCAGTACTTC. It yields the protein CASSLVAGGTYEQYF.

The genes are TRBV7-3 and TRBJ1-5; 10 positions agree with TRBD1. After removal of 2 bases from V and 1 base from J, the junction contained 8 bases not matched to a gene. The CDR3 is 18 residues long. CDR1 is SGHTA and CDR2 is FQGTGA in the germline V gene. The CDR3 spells CASSLLGDRGVSNQPQHF. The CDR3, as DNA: TGTGCCAGCAGCTTATTAGGGGACAGGGGCGTGAGCAATCAGCCCCAGCATTTT.

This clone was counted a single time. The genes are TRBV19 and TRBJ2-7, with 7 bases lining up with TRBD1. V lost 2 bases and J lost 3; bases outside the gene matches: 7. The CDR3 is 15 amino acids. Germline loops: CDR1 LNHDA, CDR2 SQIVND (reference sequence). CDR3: CASSITRDRDYEQYF. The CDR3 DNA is TGTGCCAGTAGTATAACAAGAGACAGGGACTACGAGCAGTACTTC.

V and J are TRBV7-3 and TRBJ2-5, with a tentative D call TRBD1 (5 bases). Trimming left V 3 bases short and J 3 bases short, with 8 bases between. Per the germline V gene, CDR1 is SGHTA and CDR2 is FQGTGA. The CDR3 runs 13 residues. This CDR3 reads CASSFKGEETQYF. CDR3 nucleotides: TGTGCCAGCAGCTTTAAAGGGGAAGAGACCCAGTACTTC.

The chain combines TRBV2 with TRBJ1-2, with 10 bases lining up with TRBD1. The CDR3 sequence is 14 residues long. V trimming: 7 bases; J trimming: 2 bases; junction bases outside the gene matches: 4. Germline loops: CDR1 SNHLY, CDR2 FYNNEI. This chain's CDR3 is CASNRDRGNYGYTF. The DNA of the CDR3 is TGTGCCAGCAACCGGGACAGGGGAAACTATGGCTACACCTTC. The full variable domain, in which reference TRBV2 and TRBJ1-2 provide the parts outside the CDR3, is EPEVTQTPSHQVTQMGQEVILRCVPISNHLYFYWYRQILGQKVEFLVSFYNNEISEKSEIFDDQFSVERPDGSNFTLKIRSTKLEDSAMYFCASNRDRGNYGYTFGSGTRLTVV.